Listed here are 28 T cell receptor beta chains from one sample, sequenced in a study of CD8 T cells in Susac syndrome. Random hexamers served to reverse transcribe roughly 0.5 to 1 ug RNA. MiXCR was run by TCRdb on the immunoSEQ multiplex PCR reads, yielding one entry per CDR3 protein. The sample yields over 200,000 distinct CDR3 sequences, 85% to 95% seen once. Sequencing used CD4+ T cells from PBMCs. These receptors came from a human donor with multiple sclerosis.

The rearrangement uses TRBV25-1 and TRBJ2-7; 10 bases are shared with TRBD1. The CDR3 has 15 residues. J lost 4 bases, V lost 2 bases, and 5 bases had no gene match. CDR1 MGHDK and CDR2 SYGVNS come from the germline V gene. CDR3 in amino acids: CASSEMGTGDYEQYF. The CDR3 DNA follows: TGTGCCAGCAGTGAAATGGGGACAGGGGATTACGAGCAGTACTTC.

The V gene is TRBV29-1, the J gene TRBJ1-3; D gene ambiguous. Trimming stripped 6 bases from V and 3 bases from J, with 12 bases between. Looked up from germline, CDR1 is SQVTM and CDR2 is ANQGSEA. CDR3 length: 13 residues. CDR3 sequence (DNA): TGCAGCGTCCTCGGGGTGGTTGGAAACACCATATATTTT. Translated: CSVLGVVGNTIYF.

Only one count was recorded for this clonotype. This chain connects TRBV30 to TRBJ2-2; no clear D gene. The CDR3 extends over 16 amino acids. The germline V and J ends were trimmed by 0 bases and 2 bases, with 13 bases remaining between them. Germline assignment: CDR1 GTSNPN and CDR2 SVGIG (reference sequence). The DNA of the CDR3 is TGTGCCTGGAGTGTAGGGCAACACCTTAACACCGGGGAGCTGTTTTTT. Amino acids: CAWSVGQHLNTGELFF.

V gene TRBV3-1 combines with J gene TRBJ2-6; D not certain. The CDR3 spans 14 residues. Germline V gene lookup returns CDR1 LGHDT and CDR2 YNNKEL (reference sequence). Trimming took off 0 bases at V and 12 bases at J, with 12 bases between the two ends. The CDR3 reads CASSQDGVVGVLTF. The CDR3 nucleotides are TGTGCCAGCAGCCAAGATGGGGTTGTGGGCGTCCTGACTTTC.

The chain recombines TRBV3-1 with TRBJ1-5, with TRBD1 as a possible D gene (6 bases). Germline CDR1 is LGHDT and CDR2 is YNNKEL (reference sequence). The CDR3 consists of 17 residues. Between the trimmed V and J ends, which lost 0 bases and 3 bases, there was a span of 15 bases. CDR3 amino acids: CASSQDFGAGDNQPQHF. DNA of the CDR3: TGTGCCAGCAGCCAAGATTTCGGGGCAGGGGACAATCAGCCCCAGCATTTT.

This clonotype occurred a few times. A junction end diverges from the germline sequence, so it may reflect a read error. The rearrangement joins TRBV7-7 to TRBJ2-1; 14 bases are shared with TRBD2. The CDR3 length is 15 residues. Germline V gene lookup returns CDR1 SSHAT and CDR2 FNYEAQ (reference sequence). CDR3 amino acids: CASSLGLAGDNEQFF. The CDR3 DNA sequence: TGTGCTAGCAGTTTGGGACTAGCGGGGGACAATGAGCAGTTCTTC.

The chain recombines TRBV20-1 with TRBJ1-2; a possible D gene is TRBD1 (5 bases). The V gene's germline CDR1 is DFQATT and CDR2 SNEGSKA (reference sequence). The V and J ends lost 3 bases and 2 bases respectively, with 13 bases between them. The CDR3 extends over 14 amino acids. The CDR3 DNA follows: TGCAGTGCTAGCGGGGGATCCCTCAACTATGGCTACACCTTC. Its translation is CSASGGSLNYGYTF.

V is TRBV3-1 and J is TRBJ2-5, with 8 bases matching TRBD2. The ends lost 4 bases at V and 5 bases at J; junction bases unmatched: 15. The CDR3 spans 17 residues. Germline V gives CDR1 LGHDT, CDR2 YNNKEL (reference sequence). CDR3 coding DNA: TGTGCCAGCAGCCCCGTTTCGGGGGGGCCCCCCCGGGAGACCCAGTACTTC. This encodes CASSPVSGGPPRETQYF.

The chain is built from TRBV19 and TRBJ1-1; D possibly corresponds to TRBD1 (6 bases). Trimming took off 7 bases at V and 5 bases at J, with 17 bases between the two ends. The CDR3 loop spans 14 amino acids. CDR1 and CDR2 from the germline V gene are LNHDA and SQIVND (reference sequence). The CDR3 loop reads CASIIGTGYTEAFF. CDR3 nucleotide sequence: TGTGCCAGTATCATTGGTACAGGGTATACTGAAGCTTTCTTT.

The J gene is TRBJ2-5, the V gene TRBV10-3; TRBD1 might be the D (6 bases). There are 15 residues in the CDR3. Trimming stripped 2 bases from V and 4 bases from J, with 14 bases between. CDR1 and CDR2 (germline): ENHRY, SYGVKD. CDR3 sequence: CAISEGARGGETQYF. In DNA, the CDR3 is TGTGCCATCAGTGAGGGAGCCAGAGGGGGAGAGACCCAGTACTTC.

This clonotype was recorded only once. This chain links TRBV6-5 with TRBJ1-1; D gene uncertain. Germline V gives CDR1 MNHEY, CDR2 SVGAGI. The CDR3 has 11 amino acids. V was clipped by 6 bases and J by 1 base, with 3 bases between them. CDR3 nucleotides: TGTGCCAGCAGCACGAACACTGAAGCTTTCTTT. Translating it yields CASSTNTEAFF.

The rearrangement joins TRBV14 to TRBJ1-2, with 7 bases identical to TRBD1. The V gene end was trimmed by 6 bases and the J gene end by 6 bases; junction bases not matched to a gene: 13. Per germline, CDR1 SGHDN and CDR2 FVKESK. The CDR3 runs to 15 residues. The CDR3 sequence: CASSRVGTALHGYTF. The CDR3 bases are TGTGCCAGCAGTCGTGTCGGGACAGCATTGCATGGCTACACCTTC.

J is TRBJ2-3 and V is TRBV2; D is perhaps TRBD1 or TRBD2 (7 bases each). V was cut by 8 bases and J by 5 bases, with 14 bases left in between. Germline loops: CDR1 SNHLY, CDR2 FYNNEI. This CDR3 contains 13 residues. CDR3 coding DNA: TGTGCCAGCCAGGGGGACTACGAAGATACGCAGTATTTT. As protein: CASQGDYEDTQYF. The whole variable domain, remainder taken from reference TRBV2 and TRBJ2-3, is EPEVTQTPSHQVTQMGQEVILRCVPISNHLYFYWYRQILGQKVEFLVSFYNNEISEKSEIFDDQFSVERPDGSNFTLKIRSTKLEDSAMYFCASQGDYEDTQYFGPGTRLTVL.

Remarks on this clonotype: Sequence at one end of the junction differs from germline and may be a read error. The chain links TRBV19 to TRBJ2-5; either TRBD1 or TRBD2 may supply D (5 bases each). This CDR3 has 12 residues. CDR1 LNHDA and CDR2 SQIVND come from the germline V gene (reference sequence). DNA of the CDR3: TGTGCCAGTAGTATGACTCCGGGGACCCAATACTTC. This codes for CASSMTPGTQYF. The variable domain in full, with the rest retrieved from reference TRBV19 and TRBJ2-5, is DGGITQSPKYLFRKEGQNVTLSCEQNLNHDAMYWYRQDPGQGLRLIYYSQIVNDFQKGDIAEGYSVSREKKESFPLTVTSAQKNPTAFYLCASSMTPGTQYFGPGTRLLVL.

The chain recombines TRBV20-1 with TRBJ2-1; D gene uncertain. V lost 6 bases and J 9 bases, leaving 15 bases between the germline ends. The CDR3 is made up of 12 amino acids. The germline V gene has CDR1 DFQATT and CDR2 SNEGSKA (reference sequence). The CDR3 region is CSAPAATPEQFF. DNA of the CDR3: TGCAGTGCCCCCGCCGCCACGCCTGAGCAGTTCTTC.

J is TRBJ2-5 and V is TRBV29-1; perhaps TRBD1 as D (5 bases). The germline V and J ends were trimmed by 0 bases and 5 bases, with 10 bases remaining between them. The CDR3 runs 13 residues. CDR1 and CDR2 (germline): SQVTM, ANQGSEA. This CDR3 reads CSVEDAGWETQYF. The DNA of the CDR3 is TGCAGCGTTGAAGATGCAGGGTGGGAGACCCAGTACTTC.

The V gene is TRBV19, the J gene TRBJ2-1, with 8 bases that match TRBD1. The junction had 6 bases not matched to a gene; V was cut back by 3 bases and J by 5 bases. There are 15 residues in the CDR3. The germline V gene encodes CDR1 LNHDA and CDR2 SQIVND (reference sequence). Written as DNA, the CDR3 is TGTGCCAGTAGTATCGACAGGGGTCCTAACAATGAGCAGTTCTTC. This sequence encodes CASSIDRGPNNEQFF.

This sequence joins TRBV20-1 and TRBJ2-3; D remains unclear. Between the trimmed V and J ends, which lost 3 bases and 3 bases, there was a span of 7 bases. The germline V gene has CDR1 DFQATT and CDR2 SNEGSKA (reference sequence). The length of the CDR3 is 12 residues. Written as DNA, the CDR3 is TGCAGTGCTAGGAAAGGGACAGATACGCAGTATTTT. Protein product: CSARKGTDTQYF.

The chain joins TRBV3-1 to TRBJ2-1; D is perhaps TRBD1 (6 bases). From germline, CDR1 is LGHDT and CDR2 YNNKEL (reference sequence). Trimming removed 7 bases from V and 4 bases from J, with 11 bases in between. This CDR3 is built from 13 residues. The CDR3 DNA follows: TGTGCCAGCACCCTGGACAGATACAATGAGCAGTTCTTC. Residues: CASTLDRYNEQFF.

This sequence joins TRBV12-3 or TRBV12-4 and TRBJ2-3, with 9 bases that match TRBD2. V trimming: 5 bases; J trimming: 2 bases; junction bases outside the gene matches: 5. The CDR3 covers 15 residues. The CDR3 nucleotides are TGTGCCAGCAGTCAACCTAGCGGGGTCACAGATACGCAGTATTTT. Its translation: CASSQPSGVTDTQYF.

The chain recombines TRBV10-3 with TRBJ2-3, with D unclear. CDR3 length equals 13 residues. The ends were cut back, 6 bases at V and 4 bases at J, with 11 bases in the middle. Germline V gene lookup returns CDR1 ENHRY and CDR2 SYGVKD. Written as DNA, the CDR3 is TGTGCCATCAGGGGCAGTACCCCAGATACGCAGTATTTT. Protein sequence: CAIRGSTPDTQYF.

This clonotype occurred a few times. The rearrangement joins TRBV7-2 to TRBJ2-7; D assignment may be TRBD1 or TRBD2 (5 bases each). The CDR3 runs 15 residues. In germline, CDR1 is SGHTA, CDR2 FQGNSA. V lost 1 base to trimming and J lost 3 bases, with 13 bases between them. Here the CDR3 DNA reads TGTGCCAGCAGCTTAGGGGACGGTGGACTCTACGAGCAGTACGTC. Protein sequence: CASSLGDGGLYEQYV.

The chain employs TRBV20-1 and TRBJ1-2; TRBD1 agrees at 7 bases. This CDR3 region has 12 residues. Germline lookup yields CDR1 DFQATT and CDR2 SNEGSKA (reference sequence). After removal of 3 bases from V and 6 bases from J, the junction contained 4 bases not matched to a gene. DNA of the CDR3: TGCAGTGCTAGCCAGGGGGTGGATGGCTACACCTTC. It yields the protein CSASQGVDGYTF.

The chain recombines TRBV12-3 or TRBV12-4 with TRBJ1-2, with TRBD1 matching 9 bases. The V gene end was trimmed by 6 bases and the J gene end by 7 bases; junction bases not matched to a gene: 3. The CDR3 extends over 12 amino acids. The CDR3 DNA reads TGTGCCAGCAGGACAGGGGGGGGTGGCTACACCTTC. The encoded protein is CASRTGGGGYTF.

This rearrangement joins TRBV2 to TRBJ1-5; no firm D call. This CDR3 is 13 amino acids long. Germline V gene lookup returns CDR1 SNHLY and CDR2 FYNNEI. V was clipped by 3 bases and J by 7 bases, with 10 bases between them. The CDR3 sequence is CASSDEFSQPQHF. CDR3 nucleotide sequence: TGTGCCAGCAGTGATGAGTTTTCCCAGCCCCAGCATTTT.

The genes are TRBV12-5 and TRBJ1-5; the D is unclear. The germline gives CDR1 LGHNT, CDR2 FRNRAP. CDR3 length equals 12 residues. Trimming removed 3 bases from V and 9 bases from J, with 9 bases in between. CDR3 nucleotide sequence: TGTGCTAGTGGTTTCCCAGGAGGGCCCCAGCATTTT. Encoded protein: CASGFPGGPQHF.

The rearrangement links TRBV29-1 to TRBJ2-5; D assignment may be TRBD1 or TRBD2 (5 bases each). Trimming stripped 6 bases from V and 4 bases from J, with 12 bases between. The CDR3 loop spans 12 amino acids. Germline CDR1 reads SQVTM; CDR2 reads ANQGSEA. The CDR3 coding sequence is TGCAGCGTGGGGACGGGAACAGAGACCCAGTACTTC. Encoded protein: CSVGTGTETQYF.

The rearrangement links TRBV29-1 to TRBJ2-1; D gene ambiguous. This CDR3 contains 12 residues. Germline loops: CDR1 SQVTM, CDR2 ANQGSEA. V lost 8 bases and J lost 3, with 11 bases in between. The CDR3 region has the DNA TGCAGCCTCAGCTACAACTACAATGAGCAGTTCTTC. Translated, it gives CSLSYNYNEQFF.